Shown below are 10 T cell receptor beta chains from a single sample sequenced in a study of graft-versus-host responses after intestinal transplantation. Measured with immunoSEQ multiplex PCR; TCRdb has only the in-frame clones, and not every one. The sample yields around 25,000 clones, over 65% seen once. The sequencing here drew on PBMCs, taken roughly 29 days after intestinal transplant. All receptors come from a human patient who received an intestinal transplant, so some T cells may come from the graft donor.

This rearrangement joins TRBV25-1 to TRBJ2-3; D unclear. V lost 2 bases to trimming and J lost 2 bases, with 11 bases between them. The CDR3 covers 15 residues. CDR1 is MGHDK and CDR2 is SYGVNS in the germline V gene. CDR3 in DNA: TGTGCCAGCAGTGAAGATTGGCGGACCACAGATACGCAGTATTTT. Its translation: CASSEDWRTTDTQYF.

The rearrangement joins TRBV9 to TRBJ1-3; D is possibly TRBD1 (5 bases). V lost 0 bases and J lost 0, with 13 bases in between. Germline-derived CDR1 and CDR2 are SGDLS and YYNGEE. This CDR3 region has 17 residues. This CDR3 reads CASSVVSGHPSGNTIYF. CDR3 nucleotides: TGTGCCAGCAGCGTAGTTTCCGGACACCCCTCTGGAAACACCATATATTTT.

This clone appeared a few times. The chain recombines TRBV5-3 with TRBJ1-1; weak D call: TRBD1 (5 bases). TRBV5-3 is filed as an ORF, its function uncertain. CDR3 length: 15 amino acids. The V and J ends lost 2 bases and 1 base respectively, with 12 bases between them. CDR3 in amino acids: CARSFRQGRNTEAFF. The CDR3 bases are TGTGCCAGAAGCTTTAGGCAGGGACGGAACACTGAAGCTTTCTTT.

The rearrangement links TRBV7-9 to TRBJ2-3; D uncertain. Germline V gives CDR1 SEHNR, CDR2 FQNEAQ (reference sequence). The CDR3 sequence is 14 residues long. Trimming shortened V by 2 bases and J by 4 bases, and 10 bases separated the two germline ends. The DNA for the CDR3 is TGTGCCAGCAGCTTATCCCCCCCCGCAGATACGCAGTATTTT. Protein product: CASSLSPPADTQYF.

This clone has only one observation. The chain couples TRBV18 to TRBJ2-3; no reliable D call. The CDR3 is made up of 15 amino acids. Trimming took off 3 bases at V and 0 bases at J, with 10 bases between the two ends. CDR1 is KGHSH, CDR2 LQKENI, per germline. The CDR3, as DNA: TGTGCCAGCTCACCGTCGACGAGTAGCACAGATACGCAGTATTTT. It translates to CASSPSTSSTDTQYF.

This chain uses TRBV14 with TRBJ2-3; D is possibly TRBD1 (6 bases). Germline CDR1 is SGHDN and CDR2 is FVKESK. The length of the CDR3 is 15 residues. Trimming left V 4 bases short and J 1 base short, with 12 bases between. The CDR3 loop reads CASSLQGGGTDTQYF. The DNA for the CDR3 is TGTGCCAGCAGCCTACAGGGTGGTGGCACAGATACGCAGTATTTT.

This sequence joins TRBV4-1 and TRBJ2-3; no firm D call. CDR1 and CDR2 from the germline V gene are MGHRA and YSYEKL. The CDR3 consists of 14 residues. The V gene lost 0 bases and the J gene lost 1 base, with 5 bases spanning the gap. The CDR3 sequence is CASSQDTGTDTQYF. The CDR3 DNA sequence: TGCGCCAGCAGCCAAGATACGGGCACAGATACGCAGTATTTT.

The chain combines TRBV7-2 with TRBJ2-1; D gene uncertain. The CDR3 runs 14 residues. V shed 4 bases and J shed 6 bases, with 13 bases lying between them. Per the germline V gene, CDR1 is SGHTA and CDR2 is FQGNSA. The CDR3 DNA reads TGTGCCAGCAGCTCCCGGACCGTTATCAATGAGCAGTTCTTC. Its protein is CASSSRTVINEQFF.

This chain joins TRBV11-2 and TRBJ2-1; 10 bases fit TRBD2. Looked up from germline, CDR1 is SGHAT and CDR2 is FQNNGV. The CDR3 totals 15 residues. V trimming: 2 bases; J trimming: 7 bases; junction bases outside the gene matches: 5. CDR3 sequence (DNA): TGTGCCAGCAGCTTATATACTAGCGGGGAGAATGAGCAGTTCTTC. This sequence encodes CASSLYTSGENEQFF.

This clone was counted once. This chain uses TRBV19 with TRBJ1-1; perhaps TRBD1 as D (5 bases). This CDR3 spans 13 amino acids. V lost 4 bases to trimming and J lost 6 bases, with 12 bases between them. Germline values: CDR1 LNHDA, CDR2 SQIVND (reference sequence). CDR3 coding DNA: TGTGCCAGTAGTAGTACAGGTTTTTCTGAAGCTTTCTTT. It is translated as CASSSTGFSEAFF. The full variable domain, in which reference TRBV19 and TRBJ1-1 provide the parts outside the CDR3, is DGGITQSPKYLFRKEGQNVTLSCEQNLNHDAMYWYRQDPGQGLRLIYYSQIVNDFQKGDIAEGYSVSREKKESFPLTVTSAQKNPTAFYLCASSSTGFSEAFFGQGTRLTVV.